This T cell receptor (beta chain) originates from a study of graft-versus-host responses after intestinal transplantation (dated by TCRdb to the early 2020s). For the study in its entirety: The transplants that recipients received were multivisceral, liver-intestinal, or isolated intestinal. To identify alloreactive clones, pre-transplant mixed lymphocyte reaction products were sequenced and then compared with unstimulated pre-transplant donor and recipient T cells. A cohort of 24 intestinal transplant recipients, including one retransplant, was enrolled, and a few patients lacking pretransplant specimens were excluded. Samples from a few later patients were sequenced in-house on an Illumina MiSeq with MiXCR processing rather than by the commercial service. Every recipient was given anti-thymocyte globulin induction, then maintenance tacrolimus and steroids for 3 to 4 years. A peak of at least 4% donor T cells among recipient peripheral blood mononuclear cells was the definition used for donor T cell macrochimerism. After intestinal transplantation, graft-versus-host and host-versus-graft alloreactive T cell clones were followed in the graft, circulation and bone marrow using bulk TCR-beta CDR3 sequencing.

The study at large found these results: High GvH to HvG T cell clonal ratios were observed in the allografts of patients with donor T cell macrochimerism. The conclusions were limited by the relatively low number and heterogeneity of the intestinal transplant patients. Early after transplant, peak levels of circulating GvH clones were found to be associated with declines in HvG clones. GvH clones were found in recipient bone marrow, and some of the GvH clones appeared earlier in ileal mucosa or blood, which is consistent with an intestinal mucosal origin.

This clone is a singleton in its sample. Its antigen is still unknown. The input lacks base qualities; no much larger clone sits a single base away. The time point label for this specimen denotes: cells obtained before transplantation from donor or recipient. CD3+CD4+ and CD3+CD8+ populations were FACS-sorted from unstimulated pre-transplant donor and recipient cells taken from spleen or lymph nodes. The library was generated by the immunoSEQ multiplex PCR assay. For most patients, genomic DNA was isolated using the Qiagen DNeasy Blood and Tissue Kit and was shipped frozen to Adaptive Biotechnologies for TCR sequencing. For most patients, genomic DNA was subjected to high-throughput TCR-beta CDR3 sequencing by Adaptive Biotechnologies. On the authors' methods: TCR sequencing data for 18 patients were retrieved from Adaptive's ImmunoSEQ software; three other patients were processed with MiXCR and VDJtools. To correct CD4 versus CD8 sorting errors, any sequence found in both subsets at a frequency ratio below 5:1 was removed. Because the origin of CDR3 nucleotide sequences shared between donor and recipient could not be assigned, those sequences were removed. Alloreactive clones required at least 2-fold expansion over unstimulated cells and minimum CFSE-low frequency of 0.002% (template counts) or 0.001% (read counts). Clones were considered mappable if detected in sequenced pre-transplant spleen, lymph node, or MLR CFSE-low populations of the donor or recipient. The cumulative frequency of alloreactive clones was calculated as a percentage of all sequences, weighted by copy number. TCRdb stores this immuneACCESS table with in-frame sequences only. Part of the clones is absent; in the studies checked, under half of the shortfall reflects unresolved V genes, and no reason is known for the rest. The V and J calls and clone size were taken over from that table, and D and trimming were inferred from the DNA. The sample table shows approximately 86,000 clones, and 85% to 95% are seen once. Around 0.36% of the sample goes to the ten largest clones.

The material sequenced was unstimulated CD8+ T cells sorted from spleen or lymph node cells, taken before transplant. This sequence was found in a human donor who was the organ donor for an intestinal transplant.

The CDR3 region has the sequence CASSGGSAGVEEQYF. The nucleotides are TGTGCCAGCAGCGGAGGATCGGCAGGGGTAGAAGAGCAGTACTTC. The chain is encoded by TRBV9 joined to TRBJ2-7, with TRBD1 perhaps the D gene, on 6 matching bases. Looking up the germline V gene yields CDR1 SGDLS and CDR2 YYNGEE. The CDR3 runs 15 amino acids, cysteine and phenylalanine included. The only DNA kept is the CDR3, 45 bases in frame from the first base. V and J lose 3 bases and 7 bases, and a span of 20 bases separates them.